This record covers a single T cell receptor beta chain. This CDR3 has 16 residues. V dropped 0 bases and J dropped 6; count of bases not matched to a gene: 10. The germline gives CDR1 ENHRY, CDR2 SYGVKD. The data stem from a study of blood T cell repertoires in COVID-19. The method was immunoSEQ multiplex PCR; TCRdb's version includes in-frame clones alone and lacks a portion of them. The sample has some 67,000 clones; about 83% are singletons. V usage is TRBV10-3 and J usage is TRBJ1-2; 7 bases are shared with TRBD1. The source of this sequence is an elderly woman with acute or convalescent COVID-19. Sequencing was performed on peripheral blood. DNA for the CDR3: TGTGCCATCAGTGAGTCTACAGGGGCCGTGGATAATGGCTACACCTTC. Protein: CAISESTGAVDNGYTF.